These 17 T cell receptor beta chains share one sample of origin, sequenced in a study of T cell changes during pregnancy in multiple sclerosis (dated by TCRdb to about 2019). The library came from the immunoSEQ multiplex PCR assay. TCRdb holds this immuneACCESS table with in-frame rearrangements only. Some clones are missing; in checked studies, unresolved V genes explain under half, and the rest has no known cause. This sample holds some 99,000 clones; roughly 92% were observed only once. Together, the top ten hold about 0.98% of the sample. The source was peripheral blood, collected after pregnancy. Receptor source: a female donor with multiple sclerosis, enrolled in a pregnancy study.

The rearrangement links TRBV27 to TRBJ2-7; TRBD1 is a possible D gene (6 bases). Trimming shortened V by 8 bases and J by 4 bases, and 12 bases separated the two germline ends. This CDR3 contains 12 residues. Germline V gene lookup returns CDR1 MNHEY and CDR2 SMNVEV (reference sequence). DNA of the CDR3: TGTGCCAGCTCATTCGACAGGTACGAGCAGTACTTC. Translated: CASSFDRYEQYF.

This clone was observed once. V and J are TRBV7-9 and TRBJ2-5, with D perhaps TRBD2 (5 bases). The V and J ends lost 5 bases and 1 base respectively, with 14 bases between them. Germline CDR1 SEHNR, CDR2 FQNEAQ (reference sequence). There are 15 residues in the CDR3. CDR3 in DNA: TGTGCCAGCAGCCTTTATGTGGGGAGCCAAGAGACCCAGTACTTC. Its translation: CASSLYVGSQETQYF.

The rearrangement uses TRBV5-1 and TRBJ1-1, with D uncertain. V was trimmed by 0 bases and J by 1 base, leaving 4 bases between them. The CDR3 has 13 amino acids. CDR1 and CDR2 from the germline V gene are SGHRS and YFSETQ. DNA for the CDR3: TGCGCCAGCAGCTTGGGGAGGAACACTGAAGCTTTCTTT. Amino acids: CASSLGRNTEAFF.

The rearrangement joins TRBV2 to TRBJ1-5; D unclear. This CDR3 has 14 amino acids. V dropped 3 bases and J dropped 1 base, with 7 bases sitting between them. Germline V lookup: CDR1 SNHLY, CDR2 FYNNEI. Written as DNA, the CDR3 is TGTGCCAGCAGTGACAAATTGAGCAATCAGCCCCAGCATTTT. This encodes CASSDKLSNQPQHF. The complete variable domain, with remaining parts taken from reference TRBV2 and TRBJ1-5, reads EPEVTQTPSHQVTQMGQEVILRCVPISNHLYFYWYRQILGQKVEFLVSFYNNEISEKSEIFDDQFSVERPDGSNFTLKIRSTKLEDSAMYFCASSDKLSNQPQHFGDGTRLSIL.

CDR3 residues: CASAGGEGFSGNTIYF. For the CDR3, the DNA is TGCGCCAGCGCAGGTGGGGAGGGGTTCTCTGGAAACACCATATATTTT. The chain couples TRBV5-1 to TRBJ1-3, with a possible D match to TRBD1 (5 bases). Trimming removed 7 bases at V and 0 bases at J, with 17 bases between. Germline CDR1 and CDR2: SGHRS and YFSETQ. The CDR3 consists of 16 residues. The whole variable domain, filled in from reference TRBV5-1 and TRBJ1-3, reads KAGVTQTPRYLIKTRGQQVTLSCSPISGHRSVSWYQQTPGQGLQFLFEYFSETQRNKGNFPGRFSGRQFSNSRSEMNVSTLELGDSALYLCASAGGEGFSGNTIYFGEGSWLTVV.

The V gene is TRBV4-2, the J gene TRBJ2-2; 7 positions match TRBD2. The CDR3 has 17 amino acids. CDR1 is LGHNA and CDR2 is YNFKEQ in the germline V gene. The junction had 7 bases not matched to a gene; V was cut back by 1 base and J by 2 bases. This CDR3 reads CASSQVGLADNTGELFF. The CDR3 nucleotides read TGTGCCAGCAGCCAAGTCGGCCTAGCGGATAACACCGGGGAGCTGTTTTTT.

V and J are TRBV21-1 and TRBJ2-7; the table gives TRBD1 as D, unverified against the DNA. TRBV21-1 corresponds to a pseudogene. The CDR3 runs 16 residues. CDR3: CASRPSVDRVSYEQYF. As DNA, the CDR3 is TGTGCCAGCAGACCATCTGTGGACAGGGTTTCCTACGAGCAGTACTTC.

The chain recombines TRBV6-5 with TRBJ1-5; no clear D gene. The CDR3 loop spans 13 amino acids. Germline CDR1 is MNHEY and CDR2 is SVGAGI. The germline V and J ends were trimmed by 7 bases and 0 bases, with 7 bases remaining between them. DNA for the CDR3: TGTGCCAGCAAACAGAATAGCAATCAGCCCCAGCATTTT. Its translation: CASKQNSNQPQHF.

This chain uses TRBV7-9 with TRBJ2-1, with D unclear. The CDR3 runs 10 residues. Trimming removed 3 bases from V and 8 bases from J, with 2 bases in between. Per the germline V gene, CDR1 is SEHNR and CDR2 is FQNEAQ (reference sequence). The CDR3 spells CASSFDEQFF. CDR3 sequence (DNA): TGTGCCAGCAGCTTCGATGAGCAGTTCTTC.

The chain links TRBV6-5 to TRBJ2-1; TRBD1 might be the D (6 bases). CDR1 is MNHEY and CDR2 is SVGAGI in the germline V gene. The V end was cut by 5 bases, the J end by 4 bases, with 15 bases between. CDR3 length: 15 residues. The CDR3 DNA reads as TGTGCCAGCAGTCTCGACAGGAAGAGGTACAATGAGCAGTTCTTC. Its translation: CASSLDRKRYNEQFF.

This chain uses TRBV6-5 with TRBJ2-2; D uncertain. The V gene's germline CDR1 is MNHEY and CDR2 SVGAGI. The CDR3 has 12 residues. V was cut by 6 bases and J by 4 bases, with 6 bases left in between. The CDR3 loop is CASSPGTGELFF. The CDR3 DNA sequence: TGTGCCAGCAGCCCGGGCACCGGGGAGCTGTTTTTT.

The chain couples TRBV7-9 to TRBJ2-5; 7 bases map to TRBD2. The CDR3 consists of 14 residues. V lost 4 bases, J lost 5 bases, and 7 bases stayed unmatched. Per germline, CDR1 SEHNR and CDR2 FQNEAQ (reference sequence). CDR3 loop: CASSWAQGGETQYF. CDR3 in DNA: TGTGCCAGCAGCTGGGCTCAGGGAGGGGAGACCCAGTACTTC. Based on the CDR3 plus reference TRBV7-9 and TRBJ2-5, the full variable domain is DTGVSQNPRHKITKRGQNVTFRCDPISEHNRLYWYRQTLGQGPEFLTYFQNEAQLEKSRLLSDRFSAERPKGSFSTLEIQRTEQGDSAMYLCASSWAQGGETQYFGPGTRLLVL.

V gene TRBV6-4 combines with J gene TRBJ2-1; tentatively, D is TRBD1 (8 bases). Trimming removed 6 bases from V and 4 bases from J, with 19 bases in between. CDR1 is MRHNA and CDR2 is SNTAGT in the germline V gene. CDR3 length: 16 amino acids. CDR3 in DNA: TGTGCCAGCAGAGGACAGGGCGGGGGATCGTACAATGAGCAGTTCTTC. Encoded protein: CASRGQGGGSYNEQFF.

The chain employs TRBV6-1 and TRBJ1-4; 11 bases agree with TRBD1. J was trimmed by 5 bases and V by 5 bases; bases with no gene match: 4. The CDR3 loop spans 15 amino acids. Per the germline V gene, CDR1 is MNHNS and CDR2 is SASEGT. The CDR3 nucleotides are TGTGCCAGCAGTTCCCGGGACAGGGGGAATGAAAAACTGTTTTTT. It encodes CASSSRDRGNEKLFF.

V usage is TRBV19 and J usage is TRBJ2-2, with D tentatively TRBD2 (6 bases). The V gene's germline CDR1 is LNHDA and CDR2 SQIVND (reference sequence). The germline V and J ends were trimmed by 3 bases and 5 bases, with 13 bases remaining between them. The CDR3 consists of 15 residues. The CDR3 DNA follows: TGTGCCAGTAGTATTGGGGGGAATCCGACCGGGGAGCTGTTTTTT. The encoded protein is CASSIGGNPTGELFF.

The chain uses TRBV11-2 and TRBJ1-1, with 8 bases aligning to TRBD1. The junction had 9 bases not matched to a gene; V was cut back by 5 bases and J by 4 bases. Germline CDR1 SGHAT, CDR2 FQNNGV. This CDR3 has 15 amino acids. The CDR3 DNA sequence: TGTGCCAGCAGCCCCCAGGGGGCTGGGAGCACTGAAGCTTTCTTT. It is translated as CASSPQGAGSTEAFF.

The chain couples TRBV28 to TRBJ1-5, with TRBD1 as a possible D gene (6 bases). CDR1 and CDR2 from the germline V gene are MDHEN and SYDVKM. The length of the CDR3 is 12 residues. V was pared by 7 bases and J by 6 bases, with 10 bases between. CDR3 in amino acids: CASTQGGQPQHF. The CDR3 DNA follows: TGTGCCAGCACCCAAGGGGGTCAGCCCCAGCATTTT.